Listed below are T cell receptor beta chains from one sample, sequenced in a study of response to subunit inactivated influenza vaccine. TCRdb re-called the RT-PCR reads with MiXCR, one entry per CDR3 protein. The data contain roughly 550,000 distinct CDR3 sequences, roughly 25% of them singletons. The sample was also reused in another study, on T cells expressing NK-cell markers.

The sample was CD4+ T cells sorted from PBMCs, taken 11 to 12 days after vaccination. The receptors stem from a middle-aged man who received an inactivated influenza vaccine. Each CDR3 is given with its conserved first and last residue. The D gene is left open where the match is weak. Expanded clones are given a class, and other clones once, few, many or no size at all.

CASSPRVAGNTDTQYF	TGTGCCAGCAGCCCAAGGGTAGCGGGGAACACAGATACGCAGTATTTT	few	TRBJ2-3	TRBD2	TRBV7-8
CATSSAINTGELFF	TGTGCCACCAGTTCGGCAATAAACACCGGGGAGCTGTTTTTT	-	TRBJ2-2	-	TRBV24-1
CASSQGQGTYGYTF	TGTGCCAGCTCCCAGGGACAGGGAACCTATGGCTACACCTTC	once	TRBJ1-2	TRBD1	TRBV18
CASSLRLASTDTQYF	TGTGCCAGCAGCTTAAGGCTAGCAAGCACAGATACGCAGTATTTT	-	TRBJ2-3	-	TRBV7-9
CASSLAFNYEQYF	TGTGCCAGCAGCTTAGCGTTTAACTACGAGCAGTACTTC	-	TRBJ2-7	-	TRBV7-8
CASSDLILGYEQYF	TGTGCCAGCAGTGATCTGATCTTGGGCTACGAGCAGTACTTC	few	TRBJ2-7	-	TRBV2
CASSPRGEWYETQYF	TGTGCCAGCTCACCACGCGGGGAATGGTATGAGACCCAGTACTTC	-	TRBJ2-5	-	TRBV18
CASSHMGANTGELFF	TGCGCCAGCAGCCACATGGGGGCGAACACCGGGGAGCTGTTTTTT	-	TRBJ2-2	-	TRBV5-1
CSASPKTRDRIKETQYF	TGCAGTGCTAGTCCTAAGACCCGGGACAGGATAAAAGAGACCCAGTACTTC	-	TRBJ2-5	TRBD1	TRBV20-1
CASSFPTQGTGELFF	TGTGCCAGCAGTTTCCCCACGCAGGGCACCGGGGAGCTGTTTTTT	-	TRBJ2-2	-	TRBV6-5
CASSPDTRQPQHF	TGTGCCAGCAGCCCCGATACCCGTCAGCCCCAGCATTTT	few	TRBJ1-5	-	TRBV7-2
CASSFQDSPLHF	TGTGCCAGCAGCTTCCAGGATTCACCCCTCCACTTT	few	TRBJ1-6	-	TRBV7-9
CSVWTGGYEQYF	TGCAGCGTATGGACAGGGGGTTACGAGCAGTACTTC	many	TRBJ2-7	TRBD1	TRBV29-1
CASSYSKGGRVMNTEAFF	TGTGCCAGCAGTTACTCGAAGGGGGGCCGAGTTATGAACACTGAAGCTTTCTTT	few	TRBJ1-1	-	TRBV6-5
CSAYTQSGGTYNEQFF	TGCAGTGCTTATACACAGAGCGGGGGTACCTACAATGAGCAGTTCTTC	-	TRBJ2-1	TRBD2	TRBV20-1
CASCFFSTDTQYF	TGTGCCAGCTGTTTCTTCTCCACAGATACGCAGTATTTT	once	TRBJ2-3	-	TRBV28
CASRPRRGPYNEQFF	TGTGCCAGCAGACCCCGGAGGGGTCCCTACAATGAGCAGTTCTTC	-	TRBJ2-1	-	TRBV12-3/TRBV12-4
CASSRLGEQQYF	TGTGCCAGCAGCCGTTTGGGGGAGCAGCAGTACTTC	many	TRBJ2-7	-	TRBV3-1
CASSFRLKDNEQFF	TGCGCCAGCAGCTTTCGACTGAAAGACAATGAGCAGTTCTTC	-	TRBJ2-1	-	TRBV5-1
CSADRTPSIGGLFF	TGCAGTGCTGACAGGACTCCTTCTATAGGCGGGCTGTTTTTT	few	TRBJ2-2	-	TRBV20-1
CASSSGTVETYEQYF	TGTGCCAGCAGCTCCGGGACAGTTGAAACCTACGAGCAGTACTTC	few	TRBJ2-7	TRBD1	TRBV5-6
CASSPVGSPSEQYF	TGTGCCAGCAGCCCCGTAGGCAGCCCCTCGGAGCAGTACTTC	-	TRBJ2-7	-	TRBV9
CASSIWQTNIQYF	TGTGCCAGCAGCATCTGGCAGACAAACATTCAGTACTTC	-	TRBJ2-4	-	TRBV3-1
CASTLSGTGADTQYF	TGTGCCAGCACCCTCAGCGGGACGGGCGCAGATACGCAGTATTTT	few	TRBJ2-3	TRBD2	TRBV6-1
CATSLRGGAEAFF	TGTGCCACCTCCTTACGGGGGGGGGCGGAAGCTTTCTTT	many	TRBJ1-1	-	TRBV6-6
CASSRGQGFSYNEQFF	TGCGCCAGCAGCCGGGGACAGGGGTTTTCCTACAATGAGCAGTTCTTC	-	TRBJ2-1	TRBD1	TRBV4-1
CASSGGDRVDTDTQYF	TGCGCCAGCAGCGGAGGGGACAGGGTGGACACAGATACGCAGTATTTT	once	TRBJ2-3	TRBD1	TRBV5-1
CASRSQAGSTDTQYF	TGTGCCAGCAGATCCCAGGCGGGTAGCACAGATACGCAGTATTTT	-	TRBJ2-3	-	TRBV6-2/TRBV6-3
CASSEYSSGGYNEQFF	TGCGCCAGCAGTGAGTATTCTAGCGGGGGATACAATGAGCAGTTCTTC	few	TRBJ2-1	TRBD2	TRBV10-1
CASSFRVAGTSGVEQYF	TGTGCCAGCAGTTTTAGGGTAGCCGGGACTAGCGGGGTCGAGCAGTACTTC	-	TRBJ2-7	TRBD2	TRBV28
CAWSEASTDTQYF	TGTGCCTGGAGTGAAGCTAGCACGGATACGCAGTATTTT	few	TRBJ2-3	-	TRBV30
CSVEGFPGSYNEQFF	TGCAGCGTTGAAGGGTTCCCGGGGTCCTACAATGAGCAGTTCTTC	many	TRBJ2-1	-	TRBV29-1
CASSTGVWTQYF	TGCGCCAGCAGCACCGGGGTGTGGACCCAGTACTTC	-	TRBJ2-5	-	TRBV5-1
CATSDEAYGYTF	TGTGCCACCAGTGATGAAGCATATGGCTACACCTTC	many	TRBJ1-2	-	TRBV24-1
CATSRPGLRDQPQHF	TGTGCCACCAGCAGACCGGGCCTGCGGGACCAGCCCCAGCATTTT	few	TRBJ1-5	-	TRBV15
CASSELRGGVYNEQFF	TGTGCCAGCAGTGAATTGCGAGGGGGGGTCTACAATGAGCAGTTCTTC	few	TRBJ2-1	-	TRBV25-1
CASSLGTGNTGELFF	TGTGCCAGCAGCCTAGGGACCGGGAACACCGGGGAGCTGTTTTTT	many	TRBJ2-2	-	TRBV7-9
CASSPDSSRGYTF	TGTGCCAGCAGTCCTGACAGTTCGCGTGGCTACACCTTC	once	TRBJ1-2	-	TRBV6-1
CASTSNYEGQRHSGANVLTF	TGTGCCAGCACTTCAAACTACGAAGGGCAGAGACACTCTGGGGCCAACGTCCTGACTTTC	-	TRBJ2-6	-	TRBV12-3/TRBV12-4
CATSNKESYGYTF	TGTGCCACCAGCAATAAGGAGAGCTATGGCTACACCTTC	few	TRBJ1-2	-	TRBV15
CASSLDITGYEQYF	TGTGCCAGCAGCTTAGACATTACAGGCTACGAGCAGTACTTC	-	TRBJ2-7	-	TRBV7-6
CASSYSMGEQYF	TGTGCCAGCAGTTACTCGATGGGGGAGCAGTACTTC	few	TRBJ2-7	-	TRBV6-5
CASSTRPGGGRIYEQYF	TGTGCCAGCAGCACCCGGCCGGGCGGCGGACGGATTTACGAGCAGTACTTC	-	TRBJ2-7	-	TRBV21-1
CSATAVVRGRGKSEAFF	TGCAGTGCTACCGCAGTTGTGCGGGGCAGGGGGAAGTCTGAAGCTTTCTTT	few	TRBJ1-1	TRBD1	TRBV20-1
CASSPGTADTQYF	TGTGCCAGCAGCCCCGGGACAGCCGATACGCAGTATTTT	few	TRBJ2-3	TRBD1	TRBV5-1
CASSLVRLRTDTQYF	TGTGCCAGCAGCTTAGTTAGATTGCGCACAGATACGCAGTATTTT	-	TRBJ2-3	-	TRBV7-2
CAWSVLGQSIYGYTF	TGTGCCTGGAGTGTACTCGGGCAGTCCATCTATGGCTACACCTTC	few	TRBJ1-2	-	TRBV30
CASSLPNFSPASQQYF	TGTGCCAGCAGTTTACCCAATTTCAGTCCCGCATCTCAGCAGTACTTC	-	TRBJ2-7	-	TRBV27
CASSRRAFKREKLFF	TGCGCCAGCAGCCGTCGGGCTTTCAAAAGGGAAAAACTGTTTTTT	-	TRBJ1-4	-	TRBV4-3
CASSARPGQGSYEQYF	TGCGCCAGCAGCGCGCGACCGGGACAGGGAAGCTACGAGCAGTACTTC	-	TRBJ2-7	TRBD1	TRBV5-1